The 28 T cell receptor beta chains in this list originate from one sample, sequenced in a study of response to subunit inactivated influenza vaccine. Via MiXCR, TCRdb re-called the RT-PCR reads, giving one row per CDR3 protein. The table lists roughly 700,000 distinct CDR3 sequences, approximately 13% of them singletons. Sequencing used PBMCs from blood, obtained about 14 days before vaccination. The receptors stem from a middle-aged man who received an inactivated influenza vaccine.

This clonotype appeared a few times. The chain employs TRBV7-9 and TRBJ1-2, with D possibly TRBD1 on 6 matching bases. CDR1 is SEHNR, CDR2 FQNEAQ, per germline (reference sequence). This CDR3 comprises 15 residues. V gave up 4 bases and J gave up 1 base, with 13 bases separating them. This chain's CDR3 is CASSSPAGDNYGYTF. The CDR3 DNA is TGTGCCAGCAGCTCCCCCGCAGGGGATAACTATGGCTACACCTTC.

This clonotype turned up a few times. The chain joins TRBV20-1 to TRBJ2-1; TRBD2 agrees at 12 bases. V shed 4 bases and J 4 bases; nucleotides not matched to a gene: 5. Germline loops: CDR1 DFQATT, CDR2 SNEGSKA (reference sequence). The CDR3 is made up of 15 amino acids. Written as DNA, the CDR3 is TGCAGTGCTAATCCCGGACTAGCGGGGTACAATGAGCAGTTCTTC. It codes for CSANPGLAGYNEQFF.

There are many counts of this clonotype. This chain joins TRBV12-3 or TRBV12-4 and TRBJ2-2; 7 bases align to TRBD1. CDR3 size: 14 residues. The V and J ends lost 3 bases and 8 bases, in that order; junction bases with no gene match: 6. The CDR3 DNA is TGTGCCAGCAGTTTCGACAGGGAGTGGGGGGAGCTGTTTTTT. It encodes CASSFDREWGELFF.

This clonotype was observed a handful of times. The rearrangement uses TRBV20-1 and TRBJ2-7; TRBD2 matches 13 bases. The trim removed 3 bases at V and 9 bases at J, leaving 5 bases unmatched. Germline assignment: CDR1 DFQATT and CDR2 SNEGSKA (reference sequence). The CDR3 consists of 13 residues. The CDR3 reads CSARGLAGNGQYF. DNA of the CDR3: TGCAGTGCTAGGGGACTAGCGGGGAACGGGCAGTACTTC.

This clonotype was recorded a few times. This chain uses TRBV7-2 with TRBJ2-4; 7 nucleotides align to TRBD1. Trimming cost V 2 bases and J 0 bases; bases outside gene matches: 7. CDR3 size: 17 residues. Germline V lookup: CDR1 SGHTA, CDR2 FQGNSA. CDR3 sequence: CASSLRRQGQAKNIQYF. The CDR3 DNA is TGTGCCAGCAGCTTACGGCGACAGGGCCAAGCCAAAAACATTCAGTACTTC.

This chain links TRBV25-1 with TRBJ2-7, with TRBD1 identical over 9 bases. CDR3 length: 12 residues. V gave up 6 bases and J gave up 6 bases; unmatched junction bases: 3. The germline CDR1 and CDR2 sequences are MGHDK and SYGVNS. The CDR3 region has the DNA TGTGCCAGCAGGGGACAGGGTTCCGAGCAGTACTTC. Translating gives CASRGQGSEQYF.

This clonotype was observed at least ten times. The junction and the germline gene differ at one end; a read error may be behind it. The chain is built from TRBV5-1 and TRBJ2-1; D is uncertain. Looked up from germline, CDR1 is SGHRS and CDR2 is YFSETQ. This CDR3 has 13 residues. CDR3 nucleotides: TGTGCCAGCAGCTTGGCCTTGTACAATGAGCAGTTCTTC. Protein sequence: CASSLALYNEQFF.

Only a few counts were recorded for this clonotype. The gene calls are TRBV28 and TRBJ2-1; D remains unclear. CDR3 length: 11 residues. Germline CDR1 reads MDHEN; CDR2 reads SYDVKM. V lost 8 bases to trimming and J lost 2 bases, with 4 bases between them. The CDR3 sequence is CASQTYNEQFF. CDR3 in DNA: TGTGCCAGCCAGACCTACAATGAGCAGTTCTTC.

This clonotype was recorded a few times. The CDR3 spells CASSVWGSSVNIQYF. The CDR3 DNA is TGCGCCAGCAGCGTGTGGGGCTCTAGCGTAAACATTCAGTACTTC. V and J are TRBV5-1 and TRBJ2-4, with D perhaps matching TRBD2 (6 bases). Between the trimmed V and J ends, which lost 4 bases and 6 bases, there was a span of 17 bases. The CDR3 is 15 residues long. Looked up from germline, CDR1 is SGHRS and CDR2 is YFSETQ.

The CDR3 nucleotides are TGTGCCAGCACCCTAGAAGTAGGAAACTCCTACAATGAGCAGTTCTTC. Protein sequence: CASTLEVGNSYNEQFF. The chain carries TRBV7-6 and TRBJ2-1, with unresolved D. V was trimmed by 7 bases and J by 0 bases, leaving 16 bases between them. The germline V gene has CDR1 SGHVS and CDR2 FNYEAQ. The CDR3 covers 16 residues. The full variable domain, its missing parts supplied by reference TRBV7-6 and TRBJ2-1, is GAGVSQSPRYKVTKRGQDVALRCDPISGHVSLYWYRQALGQGPEFLTYFNYEAQQDKSGLPNDRFSAERPEGSISTLTIQRTEQRDSAMYRCASTLEVGNSYNEQFFGPGTRLTVL.

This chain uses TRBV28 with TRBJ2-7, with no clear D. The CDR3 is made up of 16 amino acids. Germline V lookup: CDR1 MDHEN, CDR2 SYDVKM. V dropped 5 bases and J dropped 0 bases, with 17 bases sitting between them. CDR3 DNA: TGTGCCAGCAGTGCTCGGGTTGTGATAAGCTCCTACGAGCAGTACTTC. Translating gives CASSARVVISSYEQYF.

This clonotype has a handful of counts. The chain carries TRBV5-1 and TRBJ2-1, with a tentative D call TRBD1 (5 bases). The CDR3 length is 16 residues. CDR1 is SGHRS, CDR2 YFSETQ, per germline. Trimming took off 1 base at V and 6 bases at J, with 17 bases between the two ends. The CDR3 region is CASSLLQGRNSNEQFF. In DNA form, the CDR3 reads TGCGCCAGCAGCTTGCTGCAGGGAAGGAATAGCAATGAGCAGTTCTTC.

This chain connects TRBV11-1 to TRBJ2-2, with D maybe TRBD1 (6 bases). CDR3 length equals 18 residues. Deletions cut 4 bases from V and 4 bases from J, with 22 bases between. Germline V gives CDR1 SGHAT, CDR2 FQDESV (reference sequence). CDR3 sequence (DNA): TGTGCCAGCAGCTCCCACGCCCGTCAGGGGCTTGGCACCGGGGAGCTGTTTTTT. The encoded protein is CASSSHARQGLGTGELFF.

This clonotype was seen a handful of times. The chain's CDR3 is CASSLHPGVSGGAHTDTQYF. In nucleotides, the CDR3 is TGTGCCAGCAGCCTCCACCCTGGGGTATCGGGGGGGGCCCACACAGATACGCAGTATTTT. This sequence joins TRBV9 and TRBJ2-3; 8 bases fit TRBD2. The CDR3 is made up of 20 amino acids. The germline V gene has CDR1 SGDLS and CDR2 YYNGEE. J gave up 2 bases and V 4 bases, and 21 bases lay outside the gene matches.

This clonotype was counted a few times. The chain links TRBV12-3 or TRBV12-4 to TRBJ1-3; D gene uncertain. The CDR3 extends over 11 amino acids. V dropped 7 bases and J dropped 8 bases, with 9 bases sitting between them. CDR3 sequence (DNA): TGTGCCAGCAACTTGGGATACACCATATATTTT. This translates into CASNLGYTIYF.

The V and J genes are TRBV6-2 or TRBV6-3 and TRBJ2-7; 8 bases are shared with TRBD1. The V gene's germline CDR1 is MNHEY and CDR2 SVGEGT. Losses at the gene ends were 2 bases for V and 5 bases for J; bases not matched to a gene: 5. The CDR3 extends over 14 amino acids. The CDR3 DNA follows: TGTGCCAGCAGTTACCTCGACAGGGGCAACGAGCAGTACTTC. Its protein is CASSYLDRGNEQYF.

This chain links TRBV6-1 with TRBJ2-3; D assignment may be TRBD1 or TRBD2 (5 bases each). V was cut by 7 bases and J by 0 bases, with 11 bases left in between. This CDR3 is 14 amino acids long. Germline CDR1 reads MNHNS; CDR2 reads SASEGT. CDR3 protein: CASTRGPSTDTQYF. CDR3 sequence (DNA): TGTGCCAGCACGAGGGGTCCCAGCACAGATACGCAGTATTTT.

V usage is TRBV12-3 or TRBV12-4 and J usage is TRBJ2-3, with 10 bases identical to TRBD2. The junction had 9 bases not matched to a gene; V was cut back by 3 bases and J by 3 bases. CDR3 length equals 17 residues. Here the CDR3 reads CASSLLISGRPTDTQYF. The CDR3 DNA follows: TGTGCCAGCAGTTTGCTGATTAGCGGGAGGCCGACAGATACGCAGTATTTT.

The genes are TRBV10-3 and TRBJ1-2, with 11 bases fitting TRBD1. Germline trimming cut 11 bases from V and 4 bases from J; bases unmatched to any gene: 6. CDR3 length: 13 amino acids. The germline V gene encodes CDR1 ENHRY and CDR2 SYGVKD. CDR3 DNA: TGTGCCCTTGGGACAGGGGGGACCTATGGCTACACCTTC. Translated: CALGTGGTYGYTF.

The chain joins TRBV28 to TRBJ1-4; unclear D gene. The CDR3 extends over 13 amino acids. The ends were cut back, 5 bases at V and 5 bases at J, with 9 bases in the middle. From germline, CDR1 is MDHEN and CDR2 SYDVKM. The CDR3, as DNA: TGTGCCAGCAGTCCCCCCGAGAATGAAAAACTGTTTTTT. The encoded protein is CASSPPENEKLFF.

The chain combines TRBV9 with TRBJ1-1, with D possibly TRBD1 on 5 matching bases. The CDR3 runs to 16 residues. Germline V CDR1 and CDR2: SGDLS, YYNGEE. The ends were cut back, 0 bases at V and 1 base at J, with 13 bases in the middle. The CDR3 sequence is CASSVAGHKKNTEAFF. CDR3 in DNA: TGTGCCAGCAGCGTAGCAGGACATAAAAAGAACACTGAAGCTTTCTTT.

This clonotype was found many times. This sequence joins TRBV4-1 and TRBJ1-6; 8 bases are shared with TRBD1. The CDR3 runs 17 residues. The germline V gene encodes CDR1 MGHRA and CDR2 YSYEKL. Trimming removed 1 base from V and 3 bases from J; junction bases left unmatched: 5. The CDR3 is CASSQARTGNYNSPLHF. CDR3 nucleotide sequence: TGCGCCAGCAGCCAAGCACGGACAGGGAACTATAATTCACCCCTCCACTTT.

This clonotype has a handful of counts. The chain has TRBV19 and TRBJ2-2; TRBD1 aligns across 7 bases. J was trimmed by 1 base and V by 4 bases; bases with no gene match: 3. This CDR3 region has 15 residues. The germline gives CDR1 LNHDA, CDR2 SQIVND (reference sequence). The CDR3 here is CASSKQGWNTGELFF. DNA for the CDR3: TGTGCCAGTAGTAAACAGGGGTGGAACACCGGGGAGCTGTTTTTT. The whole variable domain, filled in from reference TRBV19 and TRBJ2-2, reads DGGITQSPKYLFRKEGQNVTLSCEQNLNHDAMYWYRQDPGQGLRLIYYSQIVNDFQKGDIAEGYSVSREKKESFPLTVTSAQKNPTAFYLCASSKQGWNTGELFFGEGSRLTVL.

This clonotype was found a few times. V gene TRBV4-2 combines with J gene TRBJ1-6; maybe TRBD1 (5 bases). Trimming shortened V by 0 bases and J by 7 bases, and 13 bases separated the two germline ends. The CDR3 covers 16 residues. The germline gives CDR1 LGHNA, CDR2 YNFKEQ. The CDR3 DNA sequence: TGTGCCAGCAGCCAAGATCGGACAAGAGAGAATTCACCCCTCCACTTT. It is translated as CASSQDRTRENSPLHF.

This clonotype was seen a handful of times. In DNA, the CDR3 is TGCAGTGCTTTCGCGGGGGGCACAGACAATGAGCAGTTCTTC. Protein: CSAFAGGTDNEQFF. The rearrangement links TRBV20-1 to TRBJ2-1; TRBD2 aligns across 8 bases. The germline V gene encodes CDR1 DFQATT and CDR2 SNEGSKA (reference sequence). The CDR3 is 14 amino acids. The V segment lost 5 bases and the J segment 5 bases; nucleotides outside the gene matches: 8.

The CDR3 DNA sequence: TGCGCCAGCAGACCAAGGGGGGGAAGCACAGATACGCAGTATTTT. This translates into CASRPRGGSTDTQYF. The rearrangement uses TRBV5-1 and TRBJ2-3; the D gene is possibly TRBD2 (7 bases). Trimming removed 5 bases from V and 0 bases from J, with 13 bases in between. This CDR3 comprises 15 residues. The germline CDR1 and CDR2 sequences are SGHRS and YFSETQ.

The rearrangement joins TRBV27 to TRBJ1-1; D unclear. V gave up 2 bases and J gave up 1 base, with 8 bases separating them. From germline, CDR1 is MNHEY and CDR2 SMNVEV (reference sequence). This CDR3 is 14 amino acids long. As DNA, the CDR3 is TGTGCCAGCAGTTTACGGAGCGGGAACACTGAAGCTTTCTTT. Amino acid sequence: CASSLRSGNTEAFF.

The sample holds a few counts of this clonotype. This CDR3 is CASTIHRGYNEQFF. As DNA, the CDR3 is TGTGCCAGCACCATCCACAGGGGTTACAATGAGCAGTTCTTC. The V call is TRBV27, the J call TRBJ2-1; 7 bases line up with TRBD1. This CDR3 spans 14 amino acids. Losses at the gene ends were 7 bases for V and 4 bases for J; bases not matched to a gene: 7. Germline V gene data show CDR1 as MNHEY and CDR2 as SMNVEV (reference sequence).